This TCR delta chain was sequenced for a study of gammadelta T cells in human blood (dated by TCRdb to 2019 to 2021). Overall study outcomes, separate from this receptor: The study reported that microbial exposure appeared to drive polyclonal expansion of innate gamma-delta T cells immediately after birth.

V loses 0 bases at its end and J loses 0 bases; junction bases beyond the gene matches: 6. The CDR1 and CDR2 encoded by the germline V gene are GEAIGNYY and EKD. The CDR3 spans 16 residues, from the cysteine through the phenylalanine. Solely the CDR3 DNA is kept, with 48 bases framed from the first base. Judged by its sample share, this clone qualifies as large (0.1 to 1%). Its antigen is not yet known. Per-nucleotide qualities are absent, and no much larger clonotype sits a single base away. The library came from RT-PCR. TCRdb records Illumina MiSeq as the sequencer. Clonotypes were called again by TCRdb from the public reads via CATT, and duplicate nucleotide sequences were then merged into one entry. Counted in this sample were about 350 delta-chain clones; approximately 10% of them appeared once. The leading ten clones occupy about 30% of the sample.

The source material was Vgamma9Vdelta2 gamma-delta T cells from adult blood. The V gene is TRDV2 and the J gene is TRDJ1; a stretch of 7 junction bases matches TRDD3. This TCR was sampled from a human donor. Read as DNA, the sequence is TGTGCCTGTGACACCCTGGGGGGTACGTACACCGATAAACTCATCTTT. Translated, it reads CACDTLGGTYTDKLIF.